This entry describes one T cell receptor beta chain. Its specific antigen is unknown. No base quality values were provided; no much bigger clone lies one nucleotide off. This entry comes from a study of blood T cell repertoires in COVID-19 (dated by TCRdb to the early 2020s). In the study overall: Samples from collaborators originated in the United States, Italy and Spain and spanned both the acute and convalescent phases of COVID-19. The prospective study material was composed of cDNA or gDNA derived from T cells, B-cell-depleted T cells, or PBMCs. Subjects who had been exposed to COVID-19, were actively infected with it, or had recovered from it provided the deeply sampled blood TCRbeta repertoires that made up the dataset. A freely available public database, intended as a resource for researchers studying the immune response to SARS-CoV-2, is where the repertoires were released. The samples were drawn from the first 160 participants of the ongoing ImmuneRACE study and from 1,254 subjects provided by 6 global collaborators. Nearly every sample came with metadata listing a de-identified subject ID, COVID-19 status, age in years and sex. HLA class I and class II types, where available, came from metadata supplied by the sample provider rather than from assay-based typing. The investigation overall reported the following: The quantity of clinical and demographic metadata differed by source and by participant and was supplied without curation.

TCRbeta CDR3 regions were amplified from genomic DNA by means of the immunoSEQ Assay, a bias-controlled multiplex PCR. As for the authors' bioinformatics: Within the assay, amplification of reference gene primers was used to estimate how many nucleated cells each sample contained. Sequence reads were collapsed and filtered to measure the absolute abundance of every unique TCRbeta CDR3 rearrangement. For each sample, productive Simpson clonality was calculated by taking the square root of Simpson's diversity index across productive rearrangements. Sourced from immuneACCESS, this table was stored by TCRdb with only in-frame sequences that have V and J called. A share of the clones is absent; for the studies checked, an unresolved V gene accounts for under half, and the remainder has no known explanation. V, J and clone size are those of that table, while D and trimming were read from the DNA. This sample is represented by roughly 200,000 clones; approximately 91% of them were singletons. Roughly 6.7% of the sample goes to the ten largest clones.

Collaborating institutions collected whole blood in K2EDTA tubes following their own protocols. Collaborator samples were shipped for TCRbeta analysis as frozen whole blood, isolated PBMCs, or DNA extracted from either sample type. The germline V gene encodes CDR1 SGHAT and CDR2 FQNNGV. The CDR3 goes from the cysteine to the phenylalanine over 13 residues. Only CDR3 DNA is held: 39 bases, read in frame from base 1. The V end gives up 3 bases and the J end 12 bases, leaving 8 bases in the junction not matched to a gene. The chain employs TRBV11-2 and TRBJ2-4, and 7 junction bases match TRBD1. The sequencing input was peripheral blood. This receptor was identified in a middle-aged man with acute or convalescent COVID-19. Here the CDR3 is given as CASSFVVEGAQYF. The DNA reads TGTGCCAGCAGCTTTGTGGTTGAGGGGGCTCAGTACTTC.